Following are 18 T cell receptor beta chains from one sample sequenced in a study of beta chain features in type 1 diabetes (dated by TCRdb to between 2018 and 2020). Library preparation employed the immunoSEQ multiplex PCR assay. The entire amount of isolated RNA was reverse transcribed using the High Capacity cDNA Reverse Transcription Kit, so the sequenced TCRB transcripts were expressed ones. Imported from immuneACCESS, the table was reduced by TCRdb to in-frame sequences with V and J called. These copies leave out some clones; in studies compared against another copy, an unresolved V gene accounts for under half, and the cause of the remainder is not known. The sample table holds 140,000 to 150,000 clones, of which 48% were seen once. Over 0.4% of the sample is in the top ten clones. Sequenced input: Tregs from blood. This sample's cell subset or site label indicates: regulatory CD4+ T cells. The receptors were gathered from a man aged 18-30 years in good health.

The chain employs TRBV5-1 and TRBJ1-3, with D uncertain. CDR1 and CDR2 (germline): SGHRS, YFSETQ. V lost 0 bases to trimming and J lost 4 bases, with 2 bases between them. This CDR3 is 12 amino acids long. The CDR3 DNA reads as TGCGCCAGCAGCTTGGCGGGAAACACCATATATTTT. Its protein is CASSLAGNTIYF.

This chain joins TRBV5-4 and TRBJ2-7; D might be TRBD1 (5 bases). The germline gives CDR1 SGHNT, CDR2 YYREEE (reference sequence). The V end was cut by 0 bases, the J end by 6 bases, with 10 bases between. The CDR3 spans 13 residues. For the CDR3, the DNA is TGTGCCAGCAGCTTGGCAGGGCCTGGCGAGCAGTACTTC. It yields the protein CASSLAGPGEQYF.

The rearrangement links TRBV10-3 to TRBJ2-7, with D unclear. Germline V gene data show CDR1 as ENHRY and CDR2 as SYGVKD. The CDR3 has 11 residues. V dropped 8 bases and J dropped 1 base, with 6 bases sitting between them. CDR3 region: CAILISYEQYF. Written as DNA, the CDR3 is TGTGCCATCCTTATTTCCTACGAGCAGTACTTC.

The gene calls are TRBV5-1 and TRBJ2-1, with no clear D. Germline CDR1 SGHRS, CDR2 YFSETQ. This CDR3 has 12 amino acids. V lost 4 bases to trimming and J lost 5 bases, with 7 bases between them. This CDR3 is CASSRANNEQFF. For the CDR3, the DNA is TGCGCCAGCAGCCGTGCTAACAATGAGCAGTTCTTC.

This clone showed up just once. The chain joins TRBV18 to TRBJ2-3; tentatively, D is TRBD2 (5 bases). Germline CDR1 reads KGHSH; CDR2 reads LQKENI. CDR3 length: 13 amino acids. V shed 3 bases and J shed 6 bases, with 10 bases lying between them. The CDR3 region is CASSPGDKDTQYF. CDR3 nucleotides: TGTGCCAGCTCACCCGGGGATAAGGATACGCAGTATTTT.

CDR3 coding DNA: TGTGCCAGCAGACCTTATCTAAACAGGGCCGGGAATCAGCCCCAGCATTTT. The encoded protein is CASRPYLNRAGNQPQHF. This sequence joins TRBV28 and TRBJ1-5; D possibly corresponds to TRBD1 (6 bases). The CDR3 runs 17 residues. Trimming cost V 6 bases and J 4 bases, with 22 bases left between them. Germline loops: CDR1 MDHEN, CDR2 SYDVKM.

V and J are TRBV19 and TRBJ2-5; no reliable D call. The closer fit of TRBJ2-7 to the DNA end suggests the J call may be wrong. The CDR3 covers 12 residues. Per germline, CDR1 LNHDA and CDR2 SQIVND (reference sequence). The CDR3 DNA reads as TGTGCCACCTCACCCGCGGTGCTCGAGCAGTACTTC. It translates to CATSPAVLEQYF.

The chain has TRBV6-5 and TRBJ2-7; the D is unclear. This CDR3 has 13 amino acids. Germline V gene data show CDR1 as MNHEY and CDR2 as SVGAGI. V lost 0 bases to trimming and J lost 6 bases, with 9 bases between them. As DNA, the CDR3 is TGTGCCAGCAGTTACTCGGCCCGCTCCGAGCAGTACTTC. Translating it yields CASSYSARSEQYF.

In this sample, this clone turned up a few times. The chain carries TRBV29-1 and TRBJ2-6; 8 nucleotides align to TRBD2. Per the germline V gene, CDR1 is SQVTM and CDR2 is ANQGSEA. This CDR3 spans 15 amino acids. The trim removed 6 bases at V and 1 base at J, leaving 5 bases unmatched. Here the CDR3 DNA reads TGCAGCGTCATGGAGCGGGGGTCTGGGGCCAACGTCCTGACTTTC. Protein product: CSVMERGSGANVLTF.

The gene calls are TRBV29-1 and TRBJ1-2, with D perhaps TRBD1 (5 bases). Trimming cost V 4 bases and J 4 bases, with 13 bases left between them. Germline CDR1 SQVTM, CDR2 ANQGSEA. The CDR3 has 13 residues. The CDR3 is CSVGYGGGYGYTF. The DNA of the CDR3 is TGCAGCGTTGGTTACGGGGGAGGCTATGGCTACACCTTC.

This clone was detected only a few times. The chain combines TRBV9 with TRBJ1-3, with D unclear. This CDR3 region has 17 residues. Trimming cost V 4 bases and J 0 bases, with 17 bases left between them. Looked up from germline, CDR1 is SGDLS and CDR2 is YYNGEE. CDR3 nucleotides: TGTGCCAGCAGCTATGGAGGGCAGCCCTTCTCTGGAAACACCATATATTTT. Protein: CASSYGGQPFSGNTIYF.

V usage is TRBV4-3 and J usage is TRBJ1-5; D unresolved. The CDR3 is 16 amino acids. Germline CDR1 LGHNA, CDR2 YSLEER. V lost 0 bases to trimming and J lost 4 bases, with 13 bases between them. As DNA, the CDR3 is TGCGCCAGCAGCCAAGAGGTCGGCAGGTTTAATCAGCCCCAGCATTTT. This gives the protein CASSQEVGRFNQPQHF.

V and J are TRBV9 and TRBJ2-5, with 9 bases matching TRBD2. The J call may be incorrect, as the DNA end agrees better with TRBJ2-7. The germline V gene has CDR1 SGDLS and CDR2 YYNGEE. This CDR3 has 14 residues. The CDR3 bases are TGTGCCAGCAGCGTAGGGGTAGCGGGAGACGAGCAGTACTTC. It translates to CASSVGVAGDEQYF.

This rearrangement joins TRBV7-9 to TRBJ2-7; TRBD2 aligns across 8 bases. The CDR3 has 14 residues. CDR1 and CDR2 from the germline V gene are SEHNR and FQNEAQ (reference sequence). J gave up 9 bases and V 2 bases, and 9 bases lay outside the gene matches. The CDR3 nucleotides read TGTGCCAGCAGCTTATCAGGTAGCGGGGCCTCGCAGTACTTC. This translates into CASSLSGSGASQYF.

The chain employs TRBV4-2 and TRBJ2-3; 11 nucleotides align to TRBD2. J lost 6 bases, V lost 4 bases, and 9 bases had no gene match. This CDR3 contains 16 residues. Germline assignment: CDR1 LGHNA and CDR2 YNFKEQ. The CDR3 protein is CASSRISGGARDTQYF. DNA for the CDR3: TGTGCCAGCAGCCGAATTAGCGGGGGGGCCAGGGATACGCAGTATTTT.

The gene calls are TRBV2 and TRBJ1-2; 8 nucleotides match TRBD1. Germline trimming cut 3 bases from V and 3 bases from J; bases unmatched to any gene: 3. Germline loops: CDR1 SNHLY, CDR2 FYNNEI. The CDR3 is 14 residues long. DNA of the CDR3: TGTGCCAGCAGTGAGGACAGGGTAGACTATGGCTACACCTTC. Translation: CASSEDRVDYGYTF.

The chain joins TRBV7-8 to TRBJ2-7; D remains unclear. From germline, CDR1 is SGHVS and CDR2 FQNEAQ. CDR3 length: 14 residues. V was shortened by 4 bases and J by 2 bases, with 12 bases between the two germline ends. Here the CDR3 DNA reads TGTGCCAGCAGCTCACCCGGGTTCACCTACGAGCAGTACTTC. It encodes CASSSPGFTYEQYF.

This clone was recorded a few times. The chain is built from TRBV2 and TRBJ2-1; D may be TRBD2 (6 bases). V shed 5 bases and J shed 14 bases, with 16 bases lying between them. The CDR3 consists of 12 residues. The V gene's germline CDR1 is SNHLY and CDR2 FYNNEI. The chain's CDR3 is CASSTDYPEEFF. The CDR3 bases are TGTGCCAGCAGTACGGACTATCCGGAAGAGTTCTTC.